The 21 T cell receptor beta chains in this list originate from one sample, sequenced in a study of cytomegalovirus exposure and HLA in healthy donors (dated by TCRdb to the late 2010s). Libraries came from the immunoSEQ multiplex PCR assay. For the multiplex PCR, a mixture combining 60 forward primers for TCR Vbeta segments and 13 reverse primers for TCR Jbeta segments was used. TCRdb re-hosts the immuneACCESS table, in-frame sequences only. Its copies lack some clones; in the studies checked, an unresolved V gene accounts for under half of them, and the cause for the rest is not known. The sample table shows approximately 98,000 clones, and less than 85% are seen once. The ten biggest clones cover about 1.8% of the sample. Sequencing used PBMCs. The receptor source for this set is a male donor in good health and CMV-seronegative.

This chain links TRBV25-1 with TRBJ2-7; 8 nucleotides line up with TRBD1. There are 14 residues in the CDR3. V lost 6 bases and J lost 3; bases outside the gene matches: 7. Per the germline V gene, CDR1 is MGHDK and CDR2 is SYGVNS. As DNA, the CDR3 is TGTGCCAGCAGAACAGGACAGGGTCTCTACGAGCAGTACTTC. This translates into CASRTGQGLYEQYF.

The chain links TRBV5-1 to TRBJ2-2; D is perhaps TRBD2 (7 bases). Germline values: CDR1 SGHRS, CDR2 YFSETQ. Trimming left V 2 bases short and J 3 bases short, with 20 bases between. The CDR3 is made up of 18 amino acids. CDR3 region: CASSFNGRGATDTGELFF. The CDR3 DNA sequence: TGCGCCAGCAGCTTTAATGGTCGGGGGGCTACGGACACCGGGGAGCTGTTTTTT.

The chain is built from TRBV28 and TRBJ2-7; no reliable D call. The CDR3 spans 13 residues. Germline V CDR1 and CDR2: MDHEN, SYDVKM. Deletions cut 7 bases from V and 1 base from J, with 11 bases between. The CDR3 sequence: CASIRLDSYEQYF. The CDR3 nucleotides are TGTGCCAGCATCCGACTCGATTCCTACGAGCAGTACTTC.

This clone showed up just a few times. The chain links TRBV5-5 to TRBJ2-1, with 8 bases that match TRBD2. The CDR3 length is 15 residues. CDR1 and CDR2 from the germline V gene are SGHKS and YYEKEE (reference sequence). Losses at the gene ends were 5 bases for V and 2 bases for J; bases not matched to a gene: 6. The CDR3 coding sequence is TGTGCCAGCAGGAGAACTAGCGGTCCCTACAATGAGCAGTTCTTC. It encodes CASRRTSGPYNEQFF.

This clone was detected only once. The chain employs TRBV29-1 and TRBJ1-1, with D perhaps TRBD1 (6 bases). Germline V gene sequence: CDR1 SQVTM, CDR2 ANQGSEA. V was cut by 7 bases and J by 2 bases, with 14 bases left in between. This CDR3 is 13 amino acids long. The CDR3 DNA is TGCAGCGCCACACAGGGAAGCAACACTGAAGCTTTCTTT. It translates to CSATQGSNTEAFF.

This clone has a single count. This chain uses TRBV2 with TRBJ1-1, with a tentative D call TRBD1 (6 bases). This CDR3 contains 12 residues. The germline V gene encodes CDR1 SNHLY and CDR2 FYNNEI. V gave up 7 bases and J gave up 0 bases, with 6 bases separating them. CDR3: CASNRVNTEAFF. CDR3 nucleotides: TGTGCCAGCAACAGGGTGAACACTGAAGCTTTCTTT.

V and J are TRBV10-3 and TRBJ2-7, with 10 bases identical to TRBD1. Germline V gene data show CDR1 as ENHRY and CDR2 as SYGVKD. The CDR3 length is 14 residues. The junction had 3 bases not matched to a gene; V was cut back by 5 bases and J by 2 bases. The CDR3 DNA reads TGTGCCATCAGTAGGGACAGGGGAACCTACGAGCAGTACTTC. Encoded protein: CAISRDRGTYEQYF.

The chain is built from TRBV6-6 and TRBJ1-4; D is uncertain. The CDR3 contains 14 residues. Germline V gene data show CDR1 as MNHNY and CDR2 as SVGAGI (reference sequence). V dropped 2 bases and J dropped 8 bases, with 12 bases sitting between them. As DNA, the CDR3 is TGTGCCAGCAGTTACCGCCCTACGGGGGAAAAACTGTTTTTT. This encodes CASSYRPTGEKLFF.

The V call is TRBV30, the J call TRBJ2-3; D ambiguous. V lost 0 bases, J lost 4 bases, and 5 bases lay in between. This CDR3 comprises 12 residues. Germline V gives CDR1 GTSNPN, CDR2 SVGIG (reference sequence). CDR3 nucleotides: TGTGCCTGGAGTGTTAGTGCAGATACGCAGTATTTT. Its protein product is CAWSVSADTQYF.

The V and J genes are TRBV18 and TRBJ1-6, with TRBD1 matching over 9 bases. The ends lost 3 bases at V and 9 bases at J; junction bases unmatched: 6. The CDR3 runs to 15 residues. Germline CDR1 KGHSH, CDR2 LQKENI. This chain's CDR3 is CASSPKGQGTSPLHF. CDR3 DNA: TGTGCCAGCTCACCTAAGGGACAGGGCACTTCACCCCTCCACTTT.

The CDR3 DNA reads as TGTGCCAGCAGTCTTTCTATGGGCAATCAGCCCCAGCATTTT. This translates into CASSLSMGNQPQHF. The rearrangement uses TRBV28 and TRBJ1-5; D ambiguous. Germline V gene lookup returns CDR1 MDHEN and CDR2 SYDVKM. Trimming stripped 5 bases from V and 2 bases from J, with 10 bases between. There are 14 residues in the CDR3.

V usage is TRBV19 and J usage is TRBJ2-5; maybe TRBD1 (5 bases). V lost 3 bases to trimming and J lost 4 bases, with 15 bases between them. This CDR3 has 15 residues. Germline lookup yields CDR1 LNHDA and CDR2 SQIVND (reference sequence). CDR3 DNA sequence: TGTGCCAGTAGTATCAGTCCAGGGCTAGGAGAGACCCAGTACTTC. Translated: CASSISPGLGETQYF.

This clone has only one observation. The CDR3 reads CASSLSAVPYEQYF. CDR3 nucleotides: TGTGCCAGCAGTTTATCTGCGGTTCCCTACGAGCAGTACTTC. V and J are TRBV27 and TRBJ2-7; no clear D. This CDR3 has 14 residues. Germline V gene data show CDR1 as MNHEY and CDR2 as SMNVEV (reference sequence). The V end was cut by 0 bases, the J end by 2 bases, with 8 bases between.

The J gene is TRBJ1-2, the V gene TRBV7-9; D call uncertain. Germline CDR1 SEHNR, CDR2 FQNEAQ (reference sequence). This CDR3 has 14 residues. The V gene lost 6 bases and the J gene lost 0 bases, with 11 bases spanning the gap. The CDR3 nucleotides read TGTGCCAGCAGACAAGACACCACTAACTATGGCTACACCTTC. Its protein is CASRQDTTNYGYTF.

The rearrangement links TRBV5-1 to TRBJ2-7; TRBD1 matches at 7 bases. This CDR3 has 14 amino acids. CDR1 is SGHRS and CDR2 is YFSETQ in the germline V gene. Losses at the gene ends were 7 bases for V and 2 bases for J; bases not matched to a gene: 9. CDR3 sequence: CASPTRGRAYEQYF. Written as DNA, the CDR3 is TGCGCCAGCCCTACTAGGGGGCGCGCCTACGAGCAGTACTTC.

The rearrangement joins TRBV21-1 to TRBJ1-2; TRBD1 is the table's D call and was not checked against the DNA. TRBV21-1 constitutes a pseudogene. CDR3 length: 17 residues. Written as DNA, the CDR3 is TGTGCCAGCAGCAAAGTAGGTGGACAGATAGTAAACTATGGCTACACCTTC. Its protein is CASSKVGGQIVNYGYTF.

The chain employs TRBV6-1 and TRBJ1-1; D unresolved. V was trimmed by 7 bases and J by 4 bases, leaving 13 bases between them. In germline, CDR1 is MNHNS, CDR2 SASEGT. CDR3 length: 13 residues. The CDR3 DNA follows: TGTGCCAGCAACAGTCTGGGAGGCACTGAAGCTTTCTTT. Its translation: CASNSLGGTEAFF.

This chain joins TRBV6-1 and TRBJ2-7; TRBD1 agrees at 8 bases. The CDR3 runs to 15 residues. Germline CDR1 reads MNHNS; CDR2 reads SASEGT. Unmatched junction bases numbered 7, after V lost 1 base and J lost 5 bases. The CDR3, as DNA: TGTGCCAGCAGTGAAGTTGGCAGGGGGCAGGACGAGCAGTACTTC. Translation gives CASSEVGRGQDEQYF.

The J gene is TRBJ2-7, the V gene TRBV15; TRBD2 is a possible D gene (6 bases). The CDR3 has 14 residues. The V gene's germline CDR1 is LNHNV and CDR2 YYDKDF (reference sequence). The germline V and J ends were trimmed by 4 bases and 0 bases, with 10 bases remaining between them. In DNA, the CDR3 is TGTGCCACCAGCATGGACTACAGCTCCTACGAGCAGTACTTC. It codes for CATSMDYSSYEQYF.

CDR3 coding DNA: TGCGCCAGCAGCCAAGTTCTTGACACTGAAGCTTTCTTT. As protein: CASSQVLDTEAFF. The V gene is TRBV4-1, the J gene TRBJ1-1; D call uncertain. Germline V lookup: CDR1 MGHRA, CDR2 YSYEKL. V was shortened by 1 base and J by 3 bases, with 6 bases between the two germline ends. The CDR3 length is 13 residues.

The chain joins TRBV30 to TRBJ2-5, with TRBD2 matching over 7 bases. The CDR3 runs to 15 residues. V was pared by 1 base and J by 1 base, with 6 bases of the junction left unmatched. Germline CDR1 GTSNPN, CDR2 SVGIG (reference sequence). The CDR3 reads CAWSGQLAPQETQYF. CDR3 coding DNA: TGTGCCTGGAGTGGTCAACTAGCGCCCCAAGAGACCCAGTACTTC.